This T cell receptor beta chain appears in the sequencing data of a study of shared clonotypes between healthy human individuals. Overall study findings and caveats: Lower generation probabilities were found for non-shared clonotypes than for those shared by all four donors.

TCRdb's table, derived via immunoSEQ multiplex PCR, lists solely in-frame clones and lacks some. The sample includes about 2.4 million clones, 93% of them seen just once. Naive CD4+ cells were CD45RA-selected; the remaining cells were memory. A note on this clone: What it recognizes is unknown.

The trim removed 6 bases at V and 1 base at J, leaving 13 bases unmatched. Looked up from germline, CDR1 is MDHEN and CDR2 is SYDVKM. CDR3 size: 17 residues. This sequence joins TRBV28 and TRBJ1-1; TRBD1 agrees at 8 bases. The sample comprised naive CD4+ T cells from PBMCs. The subset here: CD45RA+ positively selected. The source of this sequence is a man between 18 and 29 years old in good health. Some clones in this sample may be carry-over from other donors' samples. The CDR3 DNA reads TGTGCCAGCAGGCGTCCCATTGGACAGGGTTGGAACACTGAAGCTTTCTTT. Its translation: CASRRPIGQGWNTEAFF.